The clone carrying this T cell receptor beta chain was seen only once. What it binds is not known. CDR1 is MDHEN and CDR2 is SYDVKM in the germline V gene. This CDR3 has 15 residues. With V trimmed by 5 bases and J by 5 bases, 8 bases remained unmatched. This specimen belongs to a study of cytomegalovirus exposure and HLA in healthy donors. Regarding the study as a whole: Most CMV-associated TCR beta chains were later found to appear HLA-restricted. In a later analysis, TCR beta V- and J-gene trimming showed a link to a missense DCLRE1C variant. Accurate HLA-A and HLA-B prediction from TCR beta sequences was reported for most subjects. The study designated 150 or so TCR beta chains cytomegalovirus-associated.

A multiplex PCR was run with 60 Vbeta primers and 13 Jbeta primers. Generated by immunoSEQ multiplex PCR, the TCRdb table keeps only in-frame clones and is missing some. Found here are roughly 140,000 clones, roughly 77% of them singletons; the top ten hold 2% to 2.5%. The chain has TRBV28 and TRBJ1-5; 8 bases are a match to TRBD1. Sequencing was done on a sample of PBMCs. This clonotype originated in a man aged 25 to 40 in good health and CMV-seronegative. CDR3: CASSGTDRADQPQHF. In nucleotides, the CDR3 is TGTGCCAGCAGTGGAACGGACAGGGCGGATCAGCCCCAGCATTTT.